This T cell receptor (beta chain) was obtained from a study of cytomegalovirus exposure and HLA in healthy donors. Overall study: From HLA-typed donors, an early data release held roughly 89 million unique TCRs. Study-wide findings and caveats: An analysis was carried out later, and it reportedly showed fewer N-insertions in an Asian-associated ancestry cluster than the approximately 710-donor mean. Published work reported that the classifier diagnosed cytomegalovirus status with high specificity and sensitivity. Many donors carried some public TCRs, although rarity characterized most TCR sequences.

This CDR3 contains 17 residues. Per germline, CDR1 LGHNA and CDR2 YNFKEQ. V dropped 0 bases and J dropped 1 base, with 15 bases sitting between them. This PCR relied on a set of 60 Vbeta primers and 13 Jbeta primers. The assay was immunoSEQ multiplex PCR, and TCRdb's table has in-frame clones only and misses some. Of 150,000 to 200,000 clones in the sample, around 82% are singletons; the top ten hold 1.7%. About this clone itself: Its antigen is unidentified.

The rearrangement uses TRBV4-2 and TRBJ1-1; a weak D match, TRBD1 (5 bases). The receptor comes from a man in his forties or fifties in good health and CMV-seropositive. The sequencing sample was made of PBMCs. The CDR3 DNA follows: TGTGCCAGCAGCCAAGAGGGGCGGGGGGGATGGAACACTGAAGCTTTCTTT. Protein sequence: CASSQEGRGGWNTEAFF.